Below, 12 T cell receptor beta chains from the same sample are listed, as sequenced in a study of cytomegalovirus exposure and HLA in healthy donors. The PCR used 60 Vbeta and 13 Jbeta primers. Method: immunoSEQ multiplex PCR; TCRdb's copy keeps in-frame clones and lacks some. The sample has under 250,000 clones; around three quarters are singletons. The sequenced sample consisted of PBMCs. All receptors derive from a man aged 30 to 39 in good health and CMV-seronegative.

The gene calls are TRBV5-1 and TRBJ1-2; TRBD1 agrees at 9 bases. Trimming at V came to 6 bases and at J to 7 bases, leaving 16 bases not matched to a gene. CDR1 and CDR2 from the germline V gene are SGHRS and YFSETQ. This CDR3 contains 16 residues. CDR3 protein: CASTHGNTGGVGGYTF. The CDR3 DNA is TGCGCCAGCACTCATGGAAATACAGGGGGCGTAGGTGGCTACACCTTC.

This clone was observed a single time. This rearrangement joins TRBV18 to TRBJ2-1, with TRBD1 as a possible D gene (7 bases). Germline lookup yields CDR1 KGHSH and CDR2 LQKENI. There are 14 residues in the CDR3. Trimming left V 3 bases short and J 10 bases short, with 16 bases between. CDR3 coding DNA: TGTGCCAGCTCACCGGGACAGTTTGGAGGGGAGCAGTTCTTC. Translation gives CASSPGQFGGEQFF.

The chain carries TRBV1 and TRBJ1-4. TRBV1 is a known pseudogene. CDR3 length equals 11 residues. The CDR3 nucleotides read TGCACCAGCAGCCTTCCCTTCAAACTGTTTTTT. Translating gives CTSSLPFKLFF.

The chain couples TRBV18 to TRBJ1-2; 10 bases align to TRBD1. CDR1 and CDR2 from the germline V gene are KGHSH and LQKENI. After removal of 3 bases from V and 4 bases from J, the junction contained 2 bases not matched to a gene. The CDR3 sequence is 14 residues long. For the CDR3, the DNA is TGTGCCAGCTCACCGGACAGGGGGTCCTATGGCTACACCTTC. Translated, it gives CASSPDRGSYGYTF.

DNA for the CDR3: TGTGCCAGCAGCGTAACAGGGGGGGAAAAACTGTTTTTT. This gives the protein CASSVTGGEKLFF. The chain employs TRBV9 and TRBJ1-4; 8 bases match TRBD1. The CDR3 runs 13 residues. V was clipped by 1 base and J by 8 bases; unmatched bases: 1. Germline assignment: CDR1 SGDLS and CDR2 YYNGEE.

This clone was seen only a few times. CDR3: CASQPGQGNQPQHF. The DNA for the CDR3 is TGTGCCAGCCAACCGGGACAGGGGAATCAGCCCCAGCATTTT. The gene calls are TRBV2 and TRBJ1-5; 10 bases line up with TRBD1. The CDR3 sequence is 14 residues long. The V and J ends lost 8 bases and 4 bases, in that order; junction bases with no gene match: 5. The germline V gene has CDR1 SNHLY and CDR2 FYNNEI.

The V call is TRBV7-9, the J call TRBJ1-3, with unresolved D. The V gene lost 5 bases and the J gene lost 0 bases, with 11 bases spanning the gap. This CDR3 region has 15 residues. CDR1 is SEHNR and CDR2 is FQNEAQ in the germline V gene (reference sequence). The CDR3 region has the DNA TGTGCCAGCAGCCCGCCGATCGGCTCTGGAAACACCATATATTTT. It encodes CASSPPIGSGNTIYF. The whole variable domain, filled in from reference TRBV7-9 and TRBJ1-3, reads DTGVSQNPRHKITKRGQNVTFRCDPISEHNRLYWYRQTLGQGPEFLTYFQNEAQLEKSRLLSDRFSAERPKGSFSTLEIQRTEQGDSAMYLCASSPPIGSGNTIYFGEGSWLTVV.

This clone has a handful of counts. V usage is TRBV6-4 and J usage is TRBJ2-7; 7 positions match TRBD1. Unmatched junction bases numbered 9, after V lost 4 bases and J lost 3 bases. The CDR3 runs to 15 residues. Germline V gene data show CDR1 as MRHNA and CDR2 as SNTAGT. The CDR3 is CASSVRGGEGYEQYF. CDR3 sequence (DNA): TGTGCCAGCAGTGTCCGAGGGGGCGAAGGCTACGAGCAGTACTTC.

This clone was seen only once. This chain connects TRBV7-9 to TRBJ2-6; D is undetermined. V was cut by 3 bases and J by 0 bases, with 6 bases left in between. The CDR3 runs 15 residues. Germline values: CDR1 SEHNR, CDR2 FQNEAQ (reference sequence). The CDR3 loop is CASSFMRSGANVLTF. The CDR3 DNA sequence: TGTGCCAGCAGCTTTATGCGCTCTGGGGCCAACGTCCTGACTTTC.

The chain links TRBV29-1 to TRBJ2-7; a possible D gene is TRBD1 (5 bases). V gave up 6 bases and J gave up 0 bases, with 12 bases separating them. This CDR3 has 13 amino acids. The germline V gene encodes CDR1 SQVTM and CDR2 ANQGSEA. The CDR3 region has the DNA TGCAGCGTCAACAGGCCGAGCTCCTACGAGCAGTACTTC. Encoded protein: CSVNRPSSYEQYF.

This clone was detected only once. This chain connects TRBV5-4 to TRBJ1-4; D may be TRBD1 (5 bases). Germline values: CDR1 SGHNT, CDR2 YYREEE (reference sequence). The V gene lost 4 bases and the J gene lost 4 bases, with 11 bases spanning the gap. This CDR3 has 14 amino acids. In DNA form, the CDR3 reads TGTGCCAGCAGCGCAGGGTCCGGTAATGAAAAACTGTTTTTT. It codes for CASSAGSGNEKLFF.

To note about this clone: The junction departs from the called germline gene at one end, perhaps through a read error. CDR3 loop: CASSFGWTGGAGYTF. The CDR3 nucleotides read TGTGCCAGCAGCTTCGGGTGGACAGGGGGCGCAGGCTACACTTTC. V is TRBV7-9 and J is TRBJ1-2, with 11 bases aligning to TRBD1. Germline CDR1 reads SEHNR; CDR2 reads FQNEAQ (reference sequence). This CDR3 comprises 15 residues. Based on the CDR3 plus reference TRBV7-9 and TRBJ1-2, the full variable domain is DTGVSQNPRHKITKRGQNVTFRCDPISEHNRLYWYRQTLGQGPEFLTYFQNEAQLEKSRLLSDRFSAERPKGSFSTLEIQRTEQGDSAMYLCASSFGWTGGAGYTFGSGTRLTVV.